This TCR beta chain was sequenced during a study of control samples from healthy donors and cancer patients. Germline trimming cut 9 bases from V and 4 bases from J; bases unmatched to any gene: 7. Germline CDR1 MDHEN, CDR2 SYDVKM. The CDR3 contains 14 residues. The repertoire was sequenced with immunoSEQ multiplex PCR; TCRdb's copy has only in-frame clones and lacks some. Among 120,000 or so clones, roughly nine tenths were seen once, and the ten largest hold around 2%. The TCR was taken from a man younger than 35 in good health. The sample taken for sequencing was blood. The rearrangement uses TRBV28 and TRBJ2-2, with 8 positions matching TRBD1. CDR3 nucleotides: TGTGCCAGTCACGGACAGGGAGGCACCGGGGAGCTGTTTTTT. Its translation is CASHGQGGTGELFF.